A selection of T cell receptor beta chains follows, all from one sample in a study of CD8 T cells in acute hepatitis C reinfection. Sequencing was performed with immunoSEQ multiplex PCR; in TCRdb, only in-frame clones are kept and a portion is missing. The table has 3,800 or so clones, approximately 39% seen once. The starting material was HCV NS3-1073 tetramer-sorted CD8+ T cells from PBMCs, obtained during acute infection. The receptor set was obtained from a man aged 25-45 years with chronic hepatitis C. Each CDR3 is given with its conserved first and last residue. The D gene is left open where the match is weak. A clone size is listed for some rows: how often the clone was seen (once, few, many), or a class if it is expanded.

d_gene	v_gene	j_gene	abundance	CDR3nt	CDR3aa
.	TRBV4-2	TRBJ2-7	once	TGTGCCAGCAGCCAAGTACTAGGCACCTACGAGCAGTACTTC	CASSQVLGTYEQYF
TRBD1	TRBV7-9	TRBJ2-2	large	TGTGCCAGCAGCCTCATACCGGGACAGGACAGTACCGGGGAGCTGTTTTTT	CASSLIPGQDSTGELFF
.	TRBV6-1	TRBJ2-7	large	TGTGCCAGCAGTGGATACAGGGAGTTAAACTCCTACGAGCAGTACTTC	CASSGYRELNSYEQYF
.	TRBV4-2	TRBJ2-1	.	TGTGCCAGCAGCCAAGGGGTAAGCGAGCCCTACAATGAGCAGTTCTTC	CASSQGVSEPYNEQFF
.	TRBV4-2	TRBJ2-7	medium-sized	TGTGCCAGCAGCCAAGAGGAGGGTACCGAGCAGTACTTC	CASSQEEGTEQYF
TRBD1	TRBV28	TRBJ1-2	.	TGTGCCAGCAGTTCCACAGGGGTCCCTAGCTATGGCTACACCTTC	CASSSTGVPSYGYTF
.	TRBV4-2	TRBJ1-1	few	TGTGCCAGCAGCCAAGATTGGGGGGCTGAAGCTTTCTTT	CASSQDWGAEAFF
TRBD1	TRBV28	TRBJ2-7	.	TGTGCCAGCAGTTTAATACAGGGGGCGCCCTACGAGCAGTACTTC	CASSLIQGAPYEQYF
.	TRBV4-2	TRBJ1-4	few	TGTGCCAGCAGCCAAATTGGAACTAATGAAAAACTGTTTTTT	CASSQIGTNEKLFF
TRBD2	TRBV7-8	TRBJ2-2	.	TGTGCCAGCAGCTCCAGGACTAGCGGGGAGCCCGGGGAGCTGTTTTTT	CASSSRTSGEPGELFF
TRBD1	TRBV9	TRBJ1-2	medium-sized	TGTGCCAGCAGCGTAGCTCCGCTAGGGACAGGGGGCATCTATGGCTACACCTTC	CASSVAPLGTGGIYGYTF
.	TRBV4-2	TRBJ1-1	medium-sized	TGTGCCAGCAGCCAAGAGCTTAACACTGAAGCTTTCTTT	CASSQELNTEAFF
.	TRBV2	TRBJ2-1	few	TGTGCCAGCAGTGAATCGGAGCCCCCTGACGATGAGCAGTTCTTC	CASSESEPPDDEQFF
TRBD2	TRBV4-2	TRBJ2-7	few	TGTGCCAGCAGCCAAGAGATCGGGGGGAGCTCCTACGAGCAGTACTTC	CASSQEIGGSSYEQYF
TRBD1	TRBV6-4	TRBJ2-7	.	TGTGCCAGCAGTGGAACTGACAGGGGGTATTCCTACGAGCAGTACTTC	CASSGTDRGYSYEQYF
.	TRBV4-2	TRBJ1-1	medium-sized	TGTGCCAGCAGCCAAGAGGTTAACACTGAAGCTTTCTTT	CASSQEVNTEAFF
.	TRBV4-2	TRBJ1-1	.	TGTGCCAGCAGCCAAGACTCCGGGACTGAAGCTTTCTTT	CASSQDSGTEAFF
.	TRBV10-2	TRBJ2-2	medium-sized	TGCGCCAGCACAATTACCCCAGACCCTACCGGGGAGCTGTTTTTT	CASTITPDPTGELFF
TRBD1	TRBV6-6	TRBJ2-1	few	TGTGCCAGCAGTTACGCCGGACAGGGGGACAATGAGCAGTTCTTC	CASSYAGQGDNEQFF
TRBD2	TRBV11-2	TRBJ2-1	medium-sized	TGTGCCAGCAGCTTAGATGGGAGGGTAGCGGGAATCCATGAGCAGTTCTTC	CASSLDGRVAGIHEQFF
.	TRBV6-1	TRBJ2-7	.	TGTGCCAGCAGCCGGGACTTGCCACCCTACGAGCAGTACTTC	CASSRDLPPYEQYF
TRBD2	TRBV4-2	TRBJ2-3	.	TGTGCCAGCAGCCAAGCGACCGGGACTATGCCAGATACGCAGTATTTT	CASSQATGTMPDTQYF
TRBD2	TRBV4-2	TRBJ2-7	few	TGTGCCAGCAGCCAAGAAATAGCGGGGGGGCAGGAGCAGTACTTC	CASSQEIAGGQEQYF
TRBD2	TRBV9	TRBJ2-1	.	TGTGCAACGGGAGGGCCGGGGGGGGAGCAGTTCTTC	CATGGPGGEQFF
.	TRBV15	TRBJ2-1	few	TGTGCCACCAGCAGACCCACTACCGACAATGAGCAGTTCTTC	CATSRPTTDNEQFF
TRBD2	TRBV4-2	TRBJ2-1	.	TGTGCCAGCAGCCAAGGCGGGGGGGATTACAATGAGCAGTTCTTC	CASSQGGGDYNEQFF
.	TRBV9	TRBJ2-7	.	TGTGCCAGCAGCCAGGGTGGGGGCGAGCAGTACTTC	CASSQGGGEQYF
.	TRBV10-2	TRBJ1-1	few	TGCGCCAGCAGTGATTTAAGAGGCCAGTTTATGAACACTGAAGCTTTCTTT	CASSDLRGQFMNTEAFF
.	TRBV7-6	TRBJ2-2	.	TGTGCCAGCAGCCCCGAGCCCGGGACAAACACCGGGGAGCTGTTTTTT	CASSPEPGTNTGELFF
TRBD1	TRBV11-2	TRBJ1-5	few	TGTGCCAGCAGCTTAGATAGACAGGGCCAGCCCCAGCATTTT	CASSLDRQGQPQHF
TRBD1	TRBV10-2	TRBJ2-7	.	TGCGCCAGCAGTGGGAGCGGGACAGGGAGCTCCTACGAGCAGTACTTC	CASSGSGTGSSYEQYF
.	TRBV27	TRBJ1-2	medium-sized	TGTGCCAGCAGTTTATACAGGGATGCCTATGGCTACACCTTC	CASSLYRDAYGYTF
TRBD1	TRBV4-2	TRBJ2-7	.	TGTGCCAGCAGCCAAGAGGCAACAGGGGGCCCCTACGAGCAGTACTTC	CASSQEATGGPYEQYF
TRBD1	TRBV2	TRBJ1-1	few	TGTGCCAGCAGTCCTGGGACAGGACTTTCGAACACTGAAGCTTTCTTT	CASSPGTGLSNTEAFF
.	TRBV7-2	TRBJ1-1	.	TGTGCCAGCAGCCAAGAAGCTAACACTGAAGCTTTCTTT	CASSQEANTEAFF
TRBD2	TRBV4-3	TRBJ2-1	.	TGCGCCAGCAGCCAAGAGGTCCCTTTAGCGGGGGCCTCCTATGAGCAGTTCTTC	CASSQEVPLAGASYEQFF
.	TRBV4-2	TRBJ1-1	medium-sized	TGTGCCAGCAGCCAAGAACAGGGCACTGAAGCTTTCTTT	CASSQEQGTEAFF
TRBD1	TRBV7-6	TRBJ2-5	few	TGTGCCAGCAGCTTAGCTCTGGGACAGGGGATCCAAGAGACCCAGTACTTC	CASSLALGQGIQETQYF
.	TRBV29-1	TRBJ1-1	.	TGCAGCGTTCCGCAGGAGGGGGGTCCTTACGCTTTCTTT	CSVPQEGGPYAFF
TRBD2	TRBV14	TRBJ2-2	.	TGTGCCAGCAGCCAAGATCCCAGCGGGGGTTACACCGGGGAGCTGTTTTTT	CASSQDPSGGYTGELFF
.	TRBV5-4	TRBJ2-7	.	TGTGCCAGCAGCTCTTCCCTCACAGGATTGCACGAGCAGTACTTC	CASSSSLTGLHEQYF
TRBD2	TRBV9	TRBJ2-5	.	TGTGCCAGCAGCGTAGAGGGTGCCGCGGGAGGGGGGGAGACCCAGTACTTC	CASSVEGAAGGGETQYF
.	TRBV4-2	TRBJ2-7	once	TGTGCCAGCAGCCCTCCGACCCGGGGAAGATACGAGCAGTACTTC	CASSPPTRGRYEQYF
.	TRBV4-2	TRBJ2-7	medium-sized	TGTGCCAGCAGCCAAGAAAGGGGTTCCGAGCAGTACTTC	CASSQERGSEQYF
TRBD1	TRBV13	TRBJ2-4	few	TGTGCCAGCAGCCTCCCCCCCGGGACAGGGTCGGCCAAAAACATTCAGTACTTC	CASSLPPGTGSAKNIQYF
.	TRBV30	TRBJ1-1	few	TGTGCCTGGAGCCCCACTGGAACGAACACTGAAGCTTTCTTT	CAWSPTGTNTEAFF
TRBD1	TRBV4-2	TRBJ1-2	.	TGTGCCAGCAGCCTAGAGGACAGGGTTAACTATGGCTACACCTTC	CASSLEDRVNYGYTF
TRBD1	TRBV6-1	TRBJ1-2	few	TGTGCCAGCAGTGAACTAGGACAGGGGAACTATGGCTACACCTTC	CASSELGQGNYGYTF
TRBD2	TRBV13	TRBJ2-5	.	TGTGCCAGCAGCTTATGGACTAGCGGGGGGTACCAAGAGACCCAGTACTTC	CASSLWTSGGYQETQYF
TRBD2	TRBV25-1	TRBJ2-5	medium-sized	TGTGCCAGCTCTGCGGGGGGCGGCAATCAAGAGACCCAGTACTTC	CASSAGGGNQETQYF
TRBD1	TRBV10-2	TRBJ2-2	medium-sized	TGCGCCAGCAGGGGCGACAGGGGGGCCGGGGAGCTGTTTTTT	CASRGDRGAGELFF
.	TRBV7-8	TRBJ2-1	medium-sized	TGTGCCAGCAGCCTGGATGGGCAATACAATGAGCAGTTCTTC	CASSLDGQYNEQFF
.	TRBV6-5	TRBJ2-7	.	TGTGCCAGCAGTAGCCTCTACGAGCAGTACTTC	CASSSLYEQYF
TRBD1	TRBV4-2	TRBJ2-7	.	TGTGCCAGCAGCCAAGATTGGACAGGGGGGAGGGACGAGCAGTACTTC	CASSQDWTGGRDEQYF
.	TRBV27	TRBJ1-2	.	TGTGCCAGCAGCATCCTCCCAGGGGCGCATTATGGCTACACCTTC	CASSILPGAHYGYTF
TRBD1	TRBV4-3	TRBJ1-2	.	TGCGCCAGCAGCCAAGAGCCGGCGACAGGGGGATTGGGTGGCTACACCTTC	CASSQEPATGGLGGYTF
.	TRBV6-1	TRBJ2-7	.	TGTGCCAGCAGTGAAGCCTCGGCAGCCCCCCACGAGCAGTACTTC	CASSEASAAPHEQYF
.	TRBV4-2	TRBJ2-7	large	TGTGCCAGCAGCCAAGAGTTCGCCTCCGAGCAGTACTTC	CASSQEFASEQYF
.	TRBV19	TRBJ2-2	medium-sized	TGTGCCAGTAGTATCGAGGTGGGGGCGCCCGGGGAGCTGTTTTTT	CASSIEVGAPGELFF